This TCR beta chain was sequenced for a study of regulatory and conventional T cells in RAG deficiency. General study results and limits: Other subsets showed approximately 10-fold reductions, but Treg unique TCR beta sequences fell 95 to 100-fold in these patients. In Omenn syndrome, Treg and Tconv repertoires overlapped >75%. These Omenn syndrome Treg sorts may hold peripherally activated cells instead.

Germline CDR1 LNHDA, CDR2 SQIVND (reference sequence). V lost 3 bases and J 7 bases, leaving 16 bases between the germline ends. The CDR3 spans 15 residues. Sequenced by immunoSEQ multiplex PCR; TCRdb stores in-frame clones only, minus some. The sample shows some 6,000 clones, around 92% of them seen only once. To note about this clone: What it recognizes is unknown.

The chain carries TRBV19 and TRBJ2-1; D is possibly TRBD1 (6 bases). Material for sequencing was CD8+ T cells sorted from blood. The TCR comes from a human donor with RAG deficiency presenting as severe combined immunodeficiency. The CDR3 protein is CASSIPGYRGNEQFF. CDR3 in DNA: TGTGCCAGTAGTATTCCGGGATATAGGGGGAATGAGCAGTTCTTC.